This TCR beta chain was observed in a study of memory B cells and T cells in multiple sclerosis. On this clone itself: What it recognizes is unknown.

Separate sequencing covered autoproliferating (CFSE-dim) and non-proliferating (CFSE-high) T cells from stimulus-free culture. Replicate wells were pooled after roughly 7 days of stimulus-free culture of more than 45 million CFSE-labeled PBMCs. Data came from immunoSEQ multiplex PCR; TCRdb stores just in-frame clones and leaves some out. The sample consists of some 48,000 clones, over 75% of them appearing once. The germline V gene has CDR1 LNHDA and CDR2 SQIVND (reference sequence). V lost 10 bases and J lost 1; bases outside the gene matches: 14. The CDR3 is 17 residues long. V usage is TRBV19 and J usage is TRBJ2-1, with 9 positions matching TRBD1. The sequence was collected from a human donor with multiple sclerosis. Sequencing used PBMCs from blood kept in culture. Written as DNA, the CDR3 is TGTGCCACAGAAGCCCCCGGACAGGGGAAATCCTACAATGAGCAGTTCTTC. Its protein is CATEAPGQGKSYNEQFF.